This T cell receptor beta chain was identified in a study of blood T cell repertoires in COVID-19 (dated by TCRdb to 2020 to 2021). In terms of the full investigation: Samples from collaborators originated in the United States, Italy and Spain and spanned both the acute and convalescent phases of COVID-19. The prospective study material was composed of cDNA or gDNA derived from T cells, B-cell-depleted T cells, or PBMCs. Subjects who had been exposed to COVID-19, were actively infected with it, or had recovered from it provided the deeply sampled blood TCRbeta repertoires that made up the dataset. A freely available public database, intended as a resource for researchers studying the immune response to SARS-CoV-2, is where the repertoires were released. Samples came from the ongoing ImmuneRACE study (first 160 participants) plus 1,254 subjects from 6 global collaborators. A de-identified subject ID, COVID-19 status, age in years and sex were almost always included in the sample metadata. Where HLA class I and class II types were available, the types were taken from metadata supplied by the sample provider, not from assay-based typing. The paper as a whole reports these results and caveats: Clinical and demographic metadata were provided uncurated, with the amount varying by source and participant.

Participants in the prospective study were aged about 18 to 95 years, lived in 20 to 25 United States geographic areas, and enrolled through a virtual design. In the prospective study, participants were assigned to cohorts based on the clinical history participants reported in a screening survey and a study questionnaire. Recovered participants in ImmuneRACE Cohort 3 were defined as having two consecutive negative NP/OP PCR tests, clearance from a healthcare professional, or resolution of symptoms. Each participant in the prospective study had whole blood, serum and a nasopharyngeal or oropharyngeal swab collected by mobile phlebotomists. Participants in the prospective study had the option to provide additional blood draws and questionnaires over a roughly two-month period. Blood samples from the prospective study were shipped frozen or at room temperature prior to DNA extraction. A note on this clone: No cognate antigen has been identified for it. Base qualities are not at hand, and no much larger clone is one base apart.

TCRbeta CDR3 regions were amplified from genomic DNA by means of the immunoSEQ Assay, a bias-controlled multiplex PCR. The authors' pipeline ran thus. The number of nucleated cells in each sample was estimated from the amplification of reference gene primers within the assay. Sequence reads were collapsed and filtered to measure the absolute abundance of every unique TCRbeta CDR3 rearrangement. Productive Simpson clonality was computed per sample as the square root of Simpson's diversity index over productive rearrangements. TCRdb holds this immuneACCESS table with in-frame rearrangements only. Some clones are missing; in checked studies, unresolved V genes explain under half, and the rest has no known cause. The V and J calls and the clone size are those of that table, but D and trimming were determined from the DNA. This sample holds about 350,000 clones; about 90% were observed only once. The ten largest clones capture 2.5% to 3.5% of the sample.

The CDR3 runs 17 residues from the cysteine to the phenylalanine. CDR3 DNA is the only sequence kept; it has 51 bases, read in frame from the first base. V is cut back by 4 bases and J by 5 bases, with 6 bases in the junction unmatched. CDR1 and CDR2, per the germline V gene, are SGHRS and YFSETQ. The sample consisted of PBMCs or T cells enriched from blood (not recorded which). The TCR originated in a woman aged 25 to 39 who had recovered from COVID-19. The chain is encoded by TRBV5-1 joined to TRBJ2-1; 16 junctional bases match TRBD2. DNA sequence: TGCGCCAGCAGCCCATCGGGACTAGCGGGGGGGGACAATGAGCAGTTCTTC. This encodes CASSPSGLAGGDNEQFF.